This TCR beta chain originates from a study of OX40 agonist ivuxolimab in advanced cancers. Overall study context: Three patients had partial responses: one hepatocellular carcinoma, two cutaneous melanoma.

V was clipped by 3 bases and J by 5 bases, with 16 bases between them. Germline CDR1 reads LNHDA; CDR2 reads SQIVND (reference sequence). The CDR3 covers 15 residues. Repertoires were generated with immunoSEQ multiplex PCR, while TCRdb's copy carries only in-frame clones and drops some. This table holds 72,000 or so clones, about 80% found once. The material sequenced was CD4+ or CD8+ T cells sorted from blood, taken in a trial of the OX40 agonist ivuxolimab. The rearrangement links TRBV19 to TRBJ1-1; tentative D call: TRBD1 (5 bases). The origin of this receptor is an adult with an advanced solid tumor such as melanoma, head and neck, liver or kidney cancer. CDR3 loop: CASSMRFGGETEAFF. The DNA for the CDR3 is TGTGCCAGTAGTATGCGGTTTGGGGGGGAAACTGAAGCTTTCTTT. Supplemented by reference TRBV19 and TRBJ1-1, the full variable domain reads DGGITQSPKYLFRKEGQNVTLSCEQNLNHDAMYWYRQDPGQGLRLIYYSQIVNDFQKGDIAEGYSVSREKKESFPLTVTSAQKNPTAFYLCASSMRFGGETEAFFGQGTRLTVV.